This section outlines one T cell receptor (beta chain) sequence together with its context. V was clipped by 5 bases and J by 2 bases; unmatched bases: 9. Germline CDR1 is SEHNR and CDR2 is FQNEAQ (reference sequence). This CDR3 has 15 amino acids. The naive CD8 fraction comprised CD45RO-negative cells positively selected for CCR7 and excluded terminally differentiated effector memory CD45RA+ cells. This record belongs to a study of shared clonotypes between healthy human individuals. Measured with immunoSEQ multiplex PCR; TCRdb has only the in-frame clones, and not every one. There are about 680,000 clones in the sample; about 90% occur only once, and 20% to 25% lies in the top ten.

The chain recombines TRBV7-9 with TRBJ2-7; TRBD1 matches 7 bases. The sample comprised naive CD8+ T cells sorted from blood. The clonotype comes from a man aged 25 to 40 in good health. CDR3 nucleotide sequence: TGTGCCAGCAGCGCGACAGGGTCCGGGGCCTACGAGCAGTACTTC. It codes for CASSATGSGAYEQYF.